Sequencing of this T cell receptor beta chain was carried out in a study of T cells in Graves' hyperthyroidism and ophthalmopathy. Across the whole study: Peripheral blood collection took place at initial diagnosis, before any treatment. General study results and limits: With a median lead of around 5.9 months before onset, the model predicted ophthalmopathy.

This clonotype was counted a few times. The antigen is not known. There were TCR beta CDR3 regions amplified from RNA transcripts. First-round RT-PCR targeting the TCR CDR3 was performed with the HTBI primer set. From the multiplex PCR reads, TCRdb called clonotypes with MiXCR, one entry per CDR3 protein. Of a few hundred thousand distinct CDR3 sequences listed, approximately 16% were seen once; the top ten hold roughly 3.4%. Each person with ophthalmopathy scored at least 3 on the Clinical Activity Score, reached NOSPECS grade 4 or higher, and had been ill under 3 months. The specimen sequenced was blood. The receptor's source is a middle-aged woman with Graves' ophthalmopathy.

CDR3 bases: TGTGCCAGCAGCTTTAGGGCACCCACCACCACTGAAGCTTTCTTT. This gives the protein CASSFRAPTTTEAFF. The gene calls are TRBV11-2 and TRBJ1-1; D remains unclear. CDR1 SGHAT and CDR2 FQNNGV come from the germline V gene. The CDR3 length is 15 residues. V lost 3 bases to trimming and J lost 4 bases, with 15 bases between them.